The 32 T cell receptor beta chains listed next were all sequenced from one sample in a study of CD8+CD57+ T cells in acquired aplastic anemia. The use of genomic DNA as template underpinned the TCR beta VDJ and CDR3 profiling. TCRdb called the reads again in MiXCR, with one record for every CDR3 protein. Of 150,000 to 200,000 distinct CDR3 sequences in the sample, more than 40% were seen once. Only patients with CD8+CD57+ cell expansion on flow cytometry were chosen for sequencing. Specimen: sorted CD4+, CD8+, or CD8+CD57+ T cells (not recorded which) from PBMCs. These receptors originate from a human donor with aplastic anemia.

The CDR3 DNA is TGTGCCAGCAGTACGGACTTGAACGGGGCAACTAATGAAAAACTGTTTTTT. This sequence encodes CASSTDLNGATNEKLFF. V and J are TRBV25-1 and TRBJ1-4; D is unclear. CDR3 size: 17 residues. Germline loops: CDR1 MGHDK, CDR2 SYGVNS. The ends were cut back, 5 bases at V and 0 bases at J, with 16 bases in the middle.

This clonotype was seen many times. V usage is TRBV5-1 and J usage is TRBJ2-1; 7 positions match TRBD2. This CDR3 spans 13 amino acids. J lost 7 bases, V lost 2 bases, and 3 bases had no gene match. Per germline, CDR1 SGHRS and CDR2 YFSETQ. CDR3 loop: CASSLIGGNEQFF. CDR3 coding DNA: TGCGCCAGCAGCTTAATCGGGGGGAATGAGCAGTTCTTC.

The CDR3 spells CSVFPDEGPLYGYTF. The DNA of the CDR3 is TGCAGCGTTTTCCCCGACGAGGGGCCCCTCTATGGCTACACCTTC. This sequence joins TRBV29-1 and TRBJ1-2; a weak D match, TRBD1 (5 bases). This CDR3 has 15 residues. Germline V lookup: CDR1 SQVTM, CDR2 ANQGSEA. V was trimmed by 5 bases and J by 4 bases, leaving 20 bases between them. The variable domain in full, with the rest retrieved from reference TRBV29-1 and TRBJ1-2, is SAVISQKPSRDICQRGTSLTIQCQVDSQVTMMFWYRQQPGQSLTLIATANQGSEATYESGFVIDKFPISRPNLTFSTLTVSNMSPEDSSIYLCSVFPDEGPLYGYTFGSGTRLTVV.

This clonotype was found many times. The chain joins TRBV6-5 to TRBJ2-5; possible D gene TRBD2, 7 bases. The CDR3 spans 14 residues. With 2 bases removed from V and 5 bases from J, the gap between germline ends came to 12 bases. From germline, CDR1 is MNHEY and CDR2 SVGAGI. CDR3 bases: TGTGCCAGCAGTTACCGGGGGGCTCCCGAGACCCAGTACTTC. Its protein product is CASSYRGAPETQYF.

In this sample, this clonotype turned up many times. The V and J genes are TRBV5-5 and TRBJ1-3; 8 bases align to TRBD1. J lost 0 bases, V lost 3 bases, and 5 bases had no gene match. Germline CDR1 SGHKS, CDR2 YYEKEE (reference sequence). The CDR3 consists of 16 residues. The CDR3 DNA reads TGTGCCAGCAGCTACCACAGGGGGAGCTCTGGAAACACCATATATTTT. Translated: CASSYHRGSSGNTIYF.

This clonotype occurred many times. The chain combines TRBV11-2 with TRBJ2-7; no clear D gene. Trimming took 0 bases from V and 2 from J, leaving 8 bases between them. This CDR3 contains 14 residues. Germline V CDR1 and CDR2: SGHAT, FQNNGV. CDR3 in amino acids: CASSLDTGTYEQYF. The DNA for the CDR3 is TGTGCCAGCAGCTTAGACACGGGTACCTACGAGCAGTACTTC.

The rearrangement joins TRBV2 to TRBJ2-1; 10 bases fit TRBD2. Germline V gene data show CDR1 as SNHLY and CDR2 as FYNNEI. The CDR3 has 15 residues. Trimming cost V 5 bases and J 9 bases; bases outside gene matches: 10. CDR3 amino acids: CASSYPSGSRGEQFF. CDR3 DNA sequence: TGTGCCAGCAGTTATCCTAGCGGGAGTAGAGGTGAGCAGTTCTTC.

The rearrangement links TRBV29-1 to TRBJ2-7, with TRBD1 identical over 9 bases. The CDR3 totals 16 residues. The V and J ends lost 2 bases and 0 bases, in that order; junction bases with no gene match: 8. The germline CDR1 and CDR2 sequences are SQVTM and ANQGSEA. CDR3 nucleotides: TGCAGCGTTGAAAGTGGAGGGACAGGGCACTCCTACGAGCAGTACTTC. This encodes CSVESGGTGHSYEQYF.

The V call is TRBV9, the J call TRBJ2-7; TRBD1 is a possible D gene (5 bases). This CDR3 is built from 14 residues. V was trimmed by 0 bases and J by 3 bases, leaving 10 bases between them. Germline V lookup: CDR1 SGDLS, CDR2 YYNGEE. DNA for the CDR3: TGTGCCAGCAGCGTAGGTTCCAGGGACTACGAGCAGTACTTC. Its protein product is CASSVGSRDYEQYF.

This clonotype was observed at least ten times. The rearrangement uses TRBV7-8 and TRBJ1-6, with D maybe TRBD1 (6 bases). Per germline, CDR1 SGHVS and CDR2 FQNEAQ. The CDR3 length is 17 residues. The ends were cut back, 5 bases at V and 0 bases at J, with 14 bases in the middle. The CDR3 loop reads CASSPPGQSSYNSPLHF. The CDR3 DNA is TGTGCCAGCAGCCCCCCGGGACAAAGCTCCTATAATTCACCCCTCCACTTT.

V gene TRBV7-2 combines with J gene TRBJ2-7; perhaps TRBD2 as D (5 bases). V dropped 4 bases and J dropped 4 bases, with 14 bases sitting between them. Germline CDR1 SGHTA, CDR2 FQGNSA. The CDR3 spans 14 residues. The CDR3 sequence: CASSSGIRLYEQYF. For the CDR3, the DNA is TGTGCCAGCAGCTCCGGGATTAGGCTTTACGAGCAGTACTTC.

Note on this clonotype: Germline is not matched at one junction end, which may reflect a read error. The chain links TRBV25-1 to TRBJ2-5; D may be TRBD1 or TRBD2 (5 bases each). In germline, CDR1 is MGHDK, CDR2 SYGVNS. The CDR3 consists of 13 residues. The DNA for the CDR3 is TGTGCCAGCAGTGATTGGGACCGAGAGACCAAGTACTTC. Translation gives CASSDWDRETKYF. Combining the CDR3 with reference TRBV25-1 and TRBJ2-5 gives the whole variable domain EADIYQTPRYLVIGTGKKITLECSQTMGHDKMYWYQQDPGMELHLIHYSYGVNSTEKGDLSSESTVSRIRTEHFPLTLESARPSHTSQYLCASSDWDRETKYFGPGTRLLVL.

V gene TRBV28 combines with J gene TRBJ2-7, with TRBD2 identical over 12 bases. V shed 4 bases, J shed 0 bases, and the junction held 16 bases outside the gene matches. Germline values: CDR1 MDHEN, CDR2 SYDVKM. CDR3 length: 20 amino acids. The CDR3: CASSSPMTSGRVVSSYEQYF. CDR3 bases: TGTGCCAGCAGTTCACCTATGACTAGCGGGAGAGTCGTGAGCTCCTACGAGCAGTACTTC.

This clonotype was observed many times. The rearrangement uses TRBV11-3 and TRBJ2-1; D is undetermined. CDR3 length equals 11 residues. Germline lookup yields CDR1 SGHNT and CDR2 YENEEA. With 5 bases removed from V and 6 bases from J, the gap between germline ends came to 5 bases. The chain's CDR3 is CASSDSNEQFF. The CDR3 DNA reads TGTGCCAGCAGCGATAGCAATGAGCAGTTCTTC.

The rearrangement joins TRBV9 to TRBJ2-7; TRBD2 is a possible D gene (6 bases). Germline loops: CDR1 SGDLS, CDR2 YYNGEE. Trimming took off 0 bases at V and 0 bases at J, with 10 bases between the two ends. The CDR3 has 15 residues. In DNA, the CDR3 is TGTGCCAGCAGCGTAGAGGGAGGATTCTCCTACGAGCAGTACTTC. This translates into CASSVEGGFSYEQYF.

The V and J genes are TRBV10-3 and TRBJ2-1, with TRBD1 as a possible D gene (6 bases). Germline V gene lookup returns CDR1 ENHRY and CDR2 SYGVKD. The CDR3 is made up of 13 amino acids. The V gene lost 0 bases and the J gene lost 12 bases, with 12 bases spanning the gap. DNA for the CDR3: TGTGCCATCAGTGAGTCGAACAGGGTTGGGCAGTTCTTC. Translating gives CAISESNRVGQFF.

This clonotype was counted only a few times. The J gene is TRBJ2-1, the V gene TRBV2; no clear D gene. CDR1 is SNHLY and CDR2 is FYNNEI in the germline V gene. The CDR3 covers 14 residues. The V and J ends lost 2 bases and 6 bases respectively, with 11 bases between them. The CDR3 region is CASSELGKGNEQFF. As DNA, the CDR3 is TGTGCCAGCAGTGAACTAGGGAAGGGCAATGAGCAGTTCTTC.

The table lists this clonotype with a few counts. This sequence joins TRBV24-1 and TRBJ2-1, with D unclear. V lost 4 bases and J lost 4, with 4 bases in between. Germline-derived CDR1 and CDR2 are KGHDR and SFDVKD. The CDR3 length is 12 residues. The CDR3 here is CATSEPYNEQFF. CDR3 coding DNA: TGTGCCACCAGTGAACCTTACAATGAGCAGTTCTTC.

This clonotype has at least ten counts. The chain recombines TRBV2 with TRBJ2-1; possibly TRBD2 for D (6 bases). V dropped 7 bases and J dropped 5 bases, with 9 bases sitting between them. Germline V gene lookup returns CDR1 SNHLY and CDR2 FYNNEI. The CDR3 sequence is 12 residues long. CDR3 DNA: TGTGCCAGCACCAAGCGGGACAATGAGCAGTTCTTC. It specifies CASTKRDNEQFF. Supplemented by reference TRBV2 and TRBJ2-1, the full variable domain reads EPEVTQTPSHQVTQMGQEVILRCVPISNHLYFYWYRQILGQKVEFLVSFYNNEISEKSEIFDDQFSVERPDGSNFTLKIRSTKLEDSAMYFCASTKRDNEQFFGPGTRLTVL.

The sample holds a few counts of this clonotype. The rearrangement links TRBV29-1 to TRBJ1-6; D possibly corresponds to TRBD1 (5 bases). The CDR3 loop spans 13 amino acids. In germline, CDR1 is SQVTM, CDR2 ANQGSEA. V lost 4 bases and J 7 bases, leaving 11 bases between the germline ends. This CDR3 reads CSVGGGFNSPLHF. CDR3 bases: TGCAGCGTTGGGGGGGGATTCAATTCACCCCTCCACTTT.

This clonotype came up many times. The chain has TRBV6-5 and TRBJ1-2; the D is unclear. Germline V lookup: CDR1 MNHEY, CDR2 SVGAGI. There are 17 residues in the CDR3. V shed 3 bases and J shed 10 bases, with 27 bases lying between them. The CDR3 DNA reads TGTGCCAGCAGTTATCTCTGGTCCCGGCCCTGGGCCGTTCCCTACACCTTC. Protein: CASSYLWSRPWAVPYTF.

V usage is TRBV24-1 and J usage is TRBJ1-2; D gene ambiguous. The germline gives CDR1 KGHDR, CDR2 SFDVKD. V was trimmed by 5 bases and J by 0 bases, leaving 6 bases between them. The CDR3 runs to 13 residues. The CDR3: CATSAPSNYGYTF. CDR3 coding DNA: TGTGCCACCAGTGCACCTTCTAACTATGGCTACACCTTC.

This clonotype was picked up many times. J is TRBJ1-1 and V is TRBV19; maybe TRBD1 (6 bases). There are 13 residues in the CDR3. The V end was cut by 1 base, the J end by 7 bases, with 10 bases between. In germline, CDR1 is LNHDA, CDR2 SQIVND (reference sequence). CDR3 in amino acids: CASSIGRGYEAFF. CDR3 in DNA: TGTGCCAGTAGTATAGGCAGGGGCTATGAAGCTTTCTTT.

For this clonotype: A read error may be the cause here, since a much bigger clone is one base away. The V and J genes are TRBV12-3 or TRBV12-4 and TRBJ2-1; 12 nucleotides line up with TRBD2. With V trimmed by 5 bases and J by 4 bases, 3 bases remained unmatched. This CDR3 region has 15 residues. The CDR3 region has the DNA TGTGCCAGCAGTGCCGGGACTAGCGGGTACAATGAGCAGTTCTTC. Its translation: CASSAGTSGYNEQFF.

Worth noting for this clonotype: The CDR3 ends on some other residue instead of the conserved phenylalanine or tryptophan, so this is likely a read error. The limits of the CDR3 on the DNA are not certain, so only TCRdb's listed CDR3 is given. The V and J genes are TRBV19 and TRBJ2-7. Germline CDR1 is LNHDA and CDR2 is SQIVND (reference sequence). The CDR3 is 13 residues long, ends included. This CDR3 reads CASSMGSVYEQCL.

The chain is built from TRBV19 and TRBJ2-7; TRBD1 might be the D (6 bases). Trimming cost V 5 bases and J 5 bases, with 16 bases left between them. The CDR3 runs to 14 residues. CDR1 LNHDA and CDR2 SQIVND come from the germline V gene (reference sequence). The CDR3 DNA is TGTGCCAGTAGTTCCTGGGGGCAGAGTCACGAGCAGTACTTC. This translates into CASSSWGQSHEQYF.

Ten or more counts support this clonotype. V is TRBV5-6 and J is TRBJ2-1; no firm D call. The CDR3 has 18 residues. V lost 4 bases and J lost 0, with 20 bases in between. Germline CDR1 SGHDT, CDR2 YYEEEE. The DNA of the CDR3 is TGTGCCAGCAGCACCTCCGGCCGTATGACGAACTCCTACAATGAGCAGTTCTTC. Its translation: CASSTSGRMTNSYNEQFF.

The chain carries TRBV5-1 and TRBJ2-1; possible D gene TRBD1, 6 bases. V dropped 6 bases and J dropped 6 bases, with 19 bases sitting between them. CDR1 and CDR2 from the germline V gene are SGHRS and YFSETQ. There are 15 residues in the CDR3. CDR3 DNA sequence: TGCGCCAGCAAAAACCCCGCGACAGGAGTCAATGAGCAGTTCTTC. This codes for CASKNPATGVNEQFF.

The chain uses TRBV30 and TRBJ2-7; perhaps TRBD1 as D (6 bases). CDR3 length: 15 residues. V dropped 0 bases and J dropped 3 bases, with 15 bases sitting between them. Per the germline V gene, CDR1 is GTSNPN and CDR2 is SVGIG (reference sequence). The CDR3 is CAWSVLWGRGYEQYF. CDR3 DNA sequence: TGTGCCTGGAGTGTACTTTGGGGCAGGGGCTACGAGCAGTACTTC. Full variable domain (missing parts from reference TRBV30 and TRBJ2-7): SQTIHQWPATLVQPVGSPLSLECTVEGTSNPNLYWYRQAAGRGLQLLFYSVGIGQISSEVPQNLSASRPQDRQFILSSKKLLLSDSGFYLCAWSVLWGRGYEQYFGPGTRLTVT.

This clonotype was seen at least ten times. The chain carries TRBV29-1 and TRBJ1-2; D is uncertain. The germline V and J ends were trimmed by 1 base and 0 bases, with 12 bases remaining between them. This CDR3 is built from 15 residues. CDR1 is SQVTM and CDR2 is ANQGSEA in the germline V gene. The CDR3 spells CSVEGDTVANYGYTF. Written as DNA, the CDR3 is TGCAGCGTTGAAGGTGATACAGTTGCTAACTATGGCTACACCTTC.

The chain combines TRBV28 with TRBJ2-7; D not certain. The CDR3 spans 14 residues. V was shortened by 6 bases and J by 0 bases, with 12 bases between the two germline ends. The germline gives CDR1 MDHEN, CDR2 SYDVKM. CDR3 sequence reads: CASRPVPPSYEQYF. The CDR3, as DNA: TGTGCCAGCAGACCGGTCCCACCCTCCTACGAGCAGTACTTC.

The table lists this clonotype with a count of one. The chain couples TRBV12-3 or TRBV12-4 to TRBJ2-3, with TRBD2 identical over 7 bases. The CDR3 spans 13 residues. Losses at the gene ends were 3 bases for V and 9 bases for J; bases not matched to a gene: 6. The chain's CDR3 is CASSFYGGGTQYF. The CDR3 nucleotides read TGTGCCAGCAGTTTTTATGGGGGGGGGACGCAGTATTTT.